This T cell receptor (beta chain) was profiled in a study of early T cells in non-severe SARS-CoV-2 infection (dated by TCRdb to the early 2020s). About the study as a whole: TCR sequencing used bulk RNA from unsorted whole blood, so alpha and beta chains could not be paired. The investigation overall reported the following: VDJdb matching was skewed toward anti-spike CD8 responses, so virus-specific expansions were likely underestimated and private and CD4 specificities were missed.

The library was generated by 5' RACE. The data were produced on a NextSeq 500. To correct for sequencing error and PCR bias, the TCR library protocol tagged individual cDNA molecules with unique molecular identifiers. Both TCR alpha and beta chains were sequenced, and tight co-correlation was observed between alpha and beta sequence abundances in each sample. On the study's bioinformatics: Decombinator V4 was used to annotate TCR sequences for V gene, J gene and CDR3. TCRs were defined as expanded if a significant change between any two time points was detected under a Poisson model with p below 0.0001. TCR abundances were normalised to the total number of TCRs sequenced per sample and were expressed as counts per million. TRAV1-2 paired with TRAJ12, TRAJ20 or TRAJ33 defined MAIT TCRs, while TRAV10 paired with TRAJ18 defined iNKT TCRs. VDJdb, accessed 1 November 2021, was searched for CMV, EBV and SARS-CoV-2 annotated TCRs, with TCRs annotated for multiple antigens excluded. TCRdb reran the public reads through fastp at Q25 and MiXCR, keeping productive beta chains. Every CDR3 protein is listed once, alongside the most common genes and DNA of its rows. The V and J calls shown here were made by TCRdb, not taken from the authors' results. For this sample there are tens of thousands of distinct CDR3 sequences; 9.5% to 13% appear just once. The ten largest clones capture 7.6% of the sample.

Points on this clonotype: What antigen it recognizes has not been identified. Qualities for individual bases were not recorded, and no much larger clone is one base off.

Clipping removes 1 base from V and 6 bases from J, with 5 as the unmatched junction base count. Its CDR3 holds 13 amino acids, cysteine through phenylalanine. The only DNA kept is the CDR3, 39 bases in frame from the first base. Sequences DFQATT (CDR1) and SNEGSKA (CDR2) are obtained from the germline V gene (reference sequence). This was a case-control study nested in a cohort of healthcare workers in London, UK, who had nasopharyngeal swab PCR tests and blood samples taken every week. Healthcare workers were recruited during the week of the UK lockdown, between 23 and 31 March 2020, and followed weekly for up to roughly 15 weeks.

The chain is assembled from TRBV20-1 and TRBJ1-2, and TRBD1 aligns with 7 junction nucleotides. The input for sequencing was whole blood, taken at baseline. This clonotype originated in an adult who was a healthcare worker with PCR-confirmed SARS-CoV-2 infection or an uninfected control (not recorded which). The sequence in DNA is TGCAGTGCTAGAGCGGGAGGGGGCCATGGCTACACCTTC. This is translated as CSARAGGGHGYTF.